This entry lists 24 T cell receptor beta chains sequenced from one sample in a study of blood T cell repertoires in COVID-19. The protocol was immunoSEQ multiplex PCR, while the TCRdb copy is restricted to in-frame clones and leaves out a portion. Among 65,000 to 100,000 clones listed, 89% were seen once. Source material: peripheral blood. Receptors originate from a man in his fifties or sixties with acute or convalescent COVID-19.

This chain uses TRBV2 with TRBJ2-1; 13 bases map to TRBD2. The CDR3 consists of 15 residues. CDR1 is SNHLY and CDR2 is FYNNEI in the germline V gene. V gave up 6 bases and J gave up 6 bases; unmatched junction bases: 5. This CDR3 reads CASSEGLAGFNEQFF. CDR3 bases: TGTGCCAGCAGCGAGGGACTAGCGGGGTTCAATGAGCAGTTCTTC.

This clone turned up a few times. In nucleotides, the CDR3 is TGTGCCAGTAGCAATACCCAGGGTCTTTATAGCAATCAGCCCCAGCATTTT. The encoded protein is CASSNTQGLYSNQPQHF. The rearrangement links TRBV19 to TRBJ1-5, with D possibly TRBD1 on 5 matching bases. Trimming left V 6 bases short and J 0 bases short, with 18 bases between. Germline V gene lookup returns CDR1 LNHDA and CDR2 SQIVND (reference sequence). This CDR3 contains 17 residues.

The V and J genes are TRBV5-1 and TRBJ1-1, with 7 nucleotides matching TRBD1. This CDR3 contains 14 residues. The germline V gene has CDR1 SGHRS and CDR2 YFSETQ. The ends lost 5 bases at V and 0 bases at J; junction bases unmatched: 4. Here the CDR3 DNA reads TGCGCCAGCAGAGCCGGGACAGTGAACACTGAAGCTTTCTTT. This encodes CASRAGTVNTEAFF.

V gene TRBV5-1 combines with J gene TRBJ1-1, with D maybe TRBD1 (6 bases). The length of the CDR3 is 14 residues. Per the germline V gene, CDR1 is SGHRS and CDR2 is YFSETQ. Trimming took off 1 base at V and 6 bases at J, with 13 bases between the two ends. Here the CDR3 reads CASSLSQGLAEAFF. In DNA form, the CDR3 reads TGCGCCAGCAGCTTGTCCCAGGGGCTCGCTGAAGCTTTCTTT. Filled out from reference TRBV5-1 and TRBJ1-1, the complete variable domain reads KAGVTQTPRYLIKTRGQQVTLSCSPISGHRSVSWYQQTPGQGLQFLFEYFSETQRNKGNFPGRFSGRQFSNSRSEMNVSTLELGDSALYLCASSLSQGLAEAFFGQGTRLTVV.

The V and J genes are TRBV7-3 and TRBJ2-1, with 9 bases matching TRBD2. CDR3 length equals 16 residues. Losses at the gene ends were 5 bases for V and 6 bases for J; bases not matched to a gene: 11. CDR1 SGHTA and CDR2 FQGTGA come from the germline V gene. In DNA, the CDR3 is TGTGCCAGCAGCCCGGGAGCGGGGGGCGATCCCAATGAGCAGTTCTTC. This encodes CASSPGAGGDPNEQFF.

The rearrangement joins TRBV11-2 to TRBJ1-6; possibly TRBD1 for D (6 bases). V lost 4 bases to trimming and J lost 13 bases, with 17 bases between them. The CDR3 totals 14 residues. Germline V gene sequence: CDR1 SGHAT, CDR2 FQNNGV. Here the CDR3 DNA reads TGTGCCAGCAGCTGGGTAGACAGGCGTGATCCCCTCCACTTT. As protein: CASSWVDRRDPLHF.

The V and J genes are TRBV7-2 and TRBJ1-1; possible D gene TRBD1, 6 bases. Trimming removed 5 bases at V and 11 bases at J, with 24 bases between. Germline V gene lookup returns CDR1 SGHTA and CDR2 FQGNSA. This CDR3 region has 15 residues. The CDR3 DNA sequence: TGTGCCAGCAGCCCCGGCATTGCGGGGGGCCCCATGGCTTTCTTT. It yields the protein CASSPGIAGGPMAFF.

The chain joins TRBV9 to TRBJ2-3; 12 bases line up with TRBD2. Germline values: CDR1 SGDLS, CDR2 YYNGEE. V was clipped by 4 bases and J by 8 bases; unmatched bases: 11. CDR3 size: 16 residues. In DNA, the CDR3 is TGTGCCAGCAGCCTACGGACTAGCGGGGTTTCCTCTACGCAGTATTTT. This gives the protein CASSLRTSGVSSTQYF.

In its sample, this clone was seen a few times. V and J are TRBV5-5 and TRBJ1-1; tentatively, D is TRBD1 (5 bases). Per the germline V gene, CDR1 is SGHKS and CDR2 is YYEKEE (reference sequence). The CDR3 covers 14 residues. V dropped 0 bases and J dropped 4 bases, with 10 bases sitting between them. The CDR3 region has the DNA TGTGCCAGCAGCTTGGGGTCCAGGGCCACTGAAGCTTTCTTT. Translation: CASSLGSRATEAFF.

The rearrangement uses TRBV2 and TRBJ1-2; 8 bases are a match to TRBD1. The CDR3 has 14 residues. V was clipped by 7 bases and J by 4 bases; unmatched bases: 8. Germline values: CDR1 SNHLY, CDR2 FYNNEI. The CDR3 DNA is TGTGCCAGCACTGGACAGGGAGTCAGCTATGGCTACACCTTC. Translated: CASTGQGVSYGYTF.

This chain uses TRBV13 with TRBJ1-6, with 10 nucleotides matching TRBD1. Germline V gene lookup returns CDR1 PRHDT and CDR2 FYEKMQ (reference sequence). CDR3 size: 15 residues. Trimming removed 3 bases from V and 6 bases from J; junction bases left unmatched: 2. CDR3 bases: TGTGCCAGCAGCTTGGGACAGGGGTTTAATTCACCCCTCCACTTT. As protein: CASSLGQGFNSPLHF.

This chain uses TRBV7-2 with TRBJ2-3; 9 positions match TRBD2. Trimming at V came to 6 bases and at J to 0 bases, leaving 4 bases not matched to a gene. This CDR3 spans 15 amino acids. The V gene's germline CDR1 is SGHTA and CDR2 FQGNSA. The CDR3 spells CASRASGASTDTQYF. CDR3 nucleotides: TGTGCCAGCAGGGCTAGCGGGGCTAGCACAGATACGCAGTATTTT.

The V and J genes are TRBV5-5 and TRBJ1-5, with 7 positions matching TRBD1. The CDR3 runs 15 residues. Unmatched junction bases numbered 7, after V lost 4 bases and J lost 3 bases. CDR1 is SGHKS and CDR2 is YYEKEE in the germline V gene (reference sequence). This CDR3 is CASSRTGDVNQPQHF. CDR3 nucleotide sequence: TGTGCCAGCAGCCGAACAGGGGACGTCAATCAGCCCCAGCATTTT.

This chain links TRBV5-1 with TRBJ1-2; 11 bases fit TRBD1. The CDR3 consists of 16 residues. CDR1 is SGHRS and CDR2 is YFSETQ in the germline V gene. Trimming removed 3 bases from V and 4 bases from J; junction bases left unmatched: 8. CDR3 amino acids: CASSSYGQGARYGYTF. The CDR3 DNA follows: TGCGCCAGCAGCTCGTATGGACAGGGGGCCCGCTATGGCTACACCTTC.

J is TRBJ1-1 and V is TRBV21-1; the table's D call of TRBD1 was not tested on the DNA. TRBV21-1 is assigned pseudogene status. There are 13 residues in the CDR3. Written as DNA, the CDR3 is TGTGCCAGCAGCAAAGTTTTAGTCAGGGCCAGGTTCTTT. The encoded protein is CASSKVLVRARFF.

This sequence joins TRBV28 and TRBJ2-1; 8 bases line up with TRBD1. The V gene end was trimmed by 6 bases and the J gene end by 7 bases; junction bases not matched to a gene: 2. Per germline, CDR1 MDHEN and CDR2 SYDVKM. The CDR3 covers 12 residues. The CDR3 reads CASRTGVNEQFF. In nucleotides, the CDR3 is TGTGCCAGCAGGACAGGGGTGAATGAGCAGTTCTTC.

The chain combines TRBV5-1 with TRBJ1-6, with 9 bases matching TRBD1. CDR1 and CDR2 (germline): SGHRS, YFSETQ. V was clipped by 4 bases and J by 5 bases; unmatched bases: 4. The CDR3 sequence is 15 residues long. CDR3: CASSPRTGDNSPLHF. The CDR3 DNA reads TGCGCCAGCAGCCCCCGGACAGGGGATAATTCACCCCTCCACTTT.

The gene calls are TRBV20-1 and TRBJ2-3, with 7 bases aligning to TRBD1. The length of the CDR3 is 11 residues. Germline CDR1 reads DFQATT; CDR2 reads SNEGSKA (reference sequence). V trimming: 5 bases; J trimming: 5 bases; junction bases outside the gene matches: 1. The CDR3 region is CSAPGGDTQYF. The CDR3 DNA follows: TGCAGTGCTCCAGGGGGAGATACGCAGTATTTT.

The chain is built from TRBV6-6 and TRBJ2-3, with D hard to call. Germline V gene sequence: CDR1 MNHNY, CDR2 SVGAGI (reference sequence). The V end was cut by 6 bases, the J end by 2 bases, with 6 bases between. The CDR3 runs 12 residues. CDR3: CASRGLTDTQYF. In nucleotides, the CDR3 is TGTGCCAGCAGGGGCCTCACAGATACGCAGTATTTT.

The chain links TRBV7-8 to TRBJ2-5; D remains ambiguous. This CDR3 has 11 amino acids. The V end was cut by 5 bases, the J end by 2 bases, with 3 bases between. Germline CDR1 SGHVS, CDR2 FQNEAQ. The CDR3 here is CASSPQETQYF. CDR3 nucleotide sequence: TGTGCCAGCAGCCCGCAAGAGACCCAGTACTTC.

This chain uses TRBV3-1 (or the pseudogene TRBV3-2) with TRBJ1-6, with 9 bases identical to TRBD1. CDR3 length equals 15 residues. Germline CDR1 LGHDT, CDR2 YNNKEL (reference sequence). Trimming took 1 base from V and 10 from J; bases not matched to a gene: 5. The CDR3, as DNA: TGTGCCAGCAGCCAAGTGGGACAGGGAAGGTCACCCCTCCACTTT. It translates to CASSQVGQGRSPLHF.

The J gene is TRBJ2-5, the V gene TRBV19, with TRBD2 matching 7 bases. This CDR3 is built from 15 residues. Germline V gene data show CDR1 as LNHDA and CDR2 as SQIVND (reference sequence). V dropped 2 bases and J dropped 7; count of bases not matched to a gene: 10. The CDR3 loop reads CASSIRLSGGGTQYF. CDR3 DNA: TGTGCCAGTAGTATAAGGTTGTCGGGAGGCGGGACCCAGTACTTC.

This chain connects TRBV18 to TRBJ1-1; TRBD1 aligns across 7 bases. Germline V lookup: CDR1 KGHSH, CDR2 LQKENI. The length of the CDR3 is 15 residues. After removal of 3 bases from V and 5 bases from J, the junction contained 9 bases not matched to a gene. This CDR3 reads CASSPRQGGETEAFF. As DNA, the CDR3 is TGTGCCAGCTCACCGAGACAGGGTGGGGAGACTGAAGCTTTCTTT. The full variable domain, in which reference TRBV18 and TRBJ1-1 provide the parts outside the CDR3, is NAGVMQNPRHLVRRRGQEARLRCSPMKGHSHVYWYRQLPEEGLKFMVYLQKENIIDESGMPKERFSAEFPKEGPSILRIQQVVRGDSAAYFCASSPRQGGETEAFFGQGTRLTVV.

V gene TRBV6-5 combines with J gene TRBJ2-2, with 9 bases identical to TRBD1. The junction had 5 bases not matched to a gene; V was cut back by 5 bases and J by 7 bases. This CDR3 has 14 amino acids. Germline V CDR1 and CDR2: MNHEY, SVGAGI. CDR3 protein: CASSRDRAIGELFF. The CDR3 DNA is TGTGCCAGCAGTCGGGACAGGGCGATCGGGGAGCTGTTTTTT.